Listed below are T cell receptor beta chains from one sample, sequenced in a study of response to subunit inactivated influenza vaccine. TCRdb itself ran the RT-PCR reads through MiXCR, one entry per CDR3 protein. Seen here are about 540,000 distinct CDR3 sequences, less than 25% observed once, and the top ten hold 2.8%. This sample was also put to use in a study of T cells expressing NK-cell markers.

The starting material was CD4+ T cells sorted from PBMCs, obtained approximately 12 days after vaccination. The receptors were sampled from a man aged 50 to 59 who received an inactivated influenza vaccine. Each CDR3 is given with its conserved first and last residue. The D gene is left open where the match is weak. The size field is filled for only some rows; it gives once, few, many or a size class.

V gene	clone size	J gene	D gene	CDR3 protein	CDR3 DNA
TRBV12-3/TRBV12-4	NA	TRBJ1-1	TRBD1	CASSRSDRVEAFF	TGTGCCAGCAGTCGGTCGGACAGGGTTGAAGCTTTCTTT
TRBV7-8	few	TRBJ2-7	NA	CASSSRLGQVSYEQYF	TGTGCCAGCAGCTCGCGCCTGGGTCAGGTCTCCTACGAGCAGTACTTC
TRBV9	NA	TRBJ2-7	TRBD2	CASSVSSGPSYEQYF	TGTGCCAGCAGCGTGTCTAGCGGGCCATCCTACGAGCAGTACTTC
TRBV6-1	few	TRBJ2-1	NA	CASRALAPTNNEQFF	TGTGCCAGCAGGGCTCTCGCGCCCACTAACAATGAGCAGTTCTTC
TRBV20-1	few	TRBJ2-7	TRBD2	CSARDMTSGLSYEQYF	TGCAGTGCTAGAGATATGACTAGCGGTTTATCCTACGAGCAGTACTTC
TRBV6-2/TRBV6-3	many	TRBJ2-1	NA	CASSYSTGAFNEQFF	TGTGCCAGCAGTTACTCGACGGGAGCTTTCAATGAGCAGTTCTTC
TRBV4-3	few	TRBJ1-5	NA	CASKTEYYSNQPQHF	TGCGCCAGCAAGACCGAGTACTATAGCAATCAGCCCCAGCATTTT
TRBV5-1	NA	TRBJ2-6	NA	CASSLGRASGANVLTF	TGCGCCAGCAGCTTGGGCAGGGCCTCTGGGGCCAACGTCCTGACTTTC
TRBV12-3/TRBV12-4	NA	TRBJ1-6	NA	CASSRDNPVNSPLHF	TGTGCCAGCAGCCGGGACAACCCGGTTAATTCACCCCTCCACTTT
TRBV6-1	NA	TRBJ2-2	NA	CASTDPTGWGTGELFF	TGTGCCAGCACCGATCCAACAGGGTGGGGCACCGGGGAGCTGTTTTTT
TRBV6-2/TRBV6-3	few	TRBJ2-1	NA	CASSYPDSYNEQFF	TGTGCCAGCAGTTACCCCGACAGCTACAATGAGCAGTTCTTC
TRBV12-3/TRBV12-4	many	TRBJ2-5	TRBD1	CASSLMGWDREETQYF	TGTGCCAGCAGTTTAATGGGTTGGGACAGGGAGGAGACCCAGTACTTC
TRBV29-1	NA	TRBJ2-1	NA	CSVGASSENNEQFF	TGCAGCGTGGGGGCCTCTAGCGAGAACAATGAGCAGTTCTTC
TRBV20-1	few	TRBJ1-2	TRBD1	CSAPNRDRGRWNYGYTF	TGCAGTGCCCCTAACCGGGACAGGGGGCGGTGGAACTATGGCTACACCTTC
TRBV20-1	few	TRBJ2-1	NA	CSASLAGPPNEQFF	TGCAGTGCTAGTCTGGCAGGACCACCTAATGAGCAGTTCTTC
TRBV7-9	few	TRBJ2-1	TRBD2	CASTNSGSTRFF	TGTGCCAGCACCAATAGCGGGAGCACCCGGTTCTTC
TRBV3-1	many	TRBJ1-6	NA	CASSEGYYPLHF	TGTGCCAGCAGTGAGGGGTACTATCCCCTCCACTTT
TRBV5-1	many	TRBJ2-3	NA	CASSWKDSTDTQYF	TGCGCCAGCAGCTGGAAGGACAGCACAGATACGCAGTATTTT
TRBV10-3	NA	TRBJ2-7	TRBD1	CAISGQGGYEQYF	TGTGCCATCAGCGGACAGGGGGGCTACGAGCAGTACTTC
TRBV4-3	NA	TRBJ1-5	NA	CASSQGLGGGQPQHF	TGCGCCAGCAGCCAAGGACTGGGGGGCGGACAGCCCCAGCATTTT
TRBV11-3	NA	TRBJ2-7	NA	CASSRGRNYEQYF	TGTGCCAGCAGCAGGGGACGGAACTACGAGCAGTACTTC
TRBV20-1	NA	TRBJ1-1	NA	CSASGGGAFF	TGCAGTGCTAGCGGCGGTGGAGCTTTCTTT
TRBV25-1	NA	TRBJ2-2	TRBD1	CASSKTGKAGELFF	TGTGCCAGCAGTAAGACAGGGAAGGCCGGGGAGCTGTTTTTT
TRBV7-6	NA	TRBJ2-7	NA	CASSSPRGSSSYEQYF	TGTGCCAGCAGCTCCCCACGGGGCTCGAGCTCCTACGAGCAGTACTTC
TRBV6-2/TRBV6-3	NA	TRBJ2-1	TRBD2	CASSYAGLTYNEQFF	TGTGCCAGCAGTTACGCGGGACTAACCTACAATGAGCAGTTCTTC
TRBV6-5	NA	TRBJ1-3	TRBD1	CASSYSGTGGSGNTIYF	TGTGCCAGCAGTTACTCAGGGACAGGGGGCTCTGGAAACACCATATATTTT
TRBV2	few	TRBJ2-2	NA	CASRRDSGDTGELFF	TGTGCCAGCAGGAGAGACAGCGGCGACACCGGGGAGCTGTTTTTT
TRBV10-3	NA	TRBJ2-7	NA	CAISESWGFTSEQYF	TGTGCCATCAGTGAGTCGTGGGGTTTCACTAGCGAGCAGTACTTC
TRBV7-8	few	TRBJ2-2	TRBD1	CASKTGGVTGELFF	TGTGCCAGCAAAACAGGGGGCGTAACCGGGGAGCTGTTTTTT
TRBV11-2	few	TRBJ1-3	TRBD1	CASSPGQGMAVAGNTIYF	TGTGCCAGCAGCCCGGGACAGGGAATGGCTGTGGCTGGAAACACCATATATTTT
TRBV10-3	NA	TRBJ1-3	NA	CAISPNRGLSGNTIYF	TGTGCCATCAGTCCCAATCGGGGCCTCTCTGGAAACACCATATATTTT
TRBV15	NA	TRBJ1-4	NA	CATGLTAANEKLFF	TGTGCCACCGGTCTGACAGCAGCTAATGAAAAACTGTTTTTT
TRBV12-3/TRBV12-4	many	TRBJ2-7	NA	CASSLAGVNEQYF	TGTGCCAGCAGTTTAGCGGGAGTCAACGAGCAGTACTTC
TRBV15	NA	TRBJ1-6	TRBD1	CATSRGTGPLHF	TGTGCCACCAGCAGAGGGACAGGGCCCCTCCACTTT
TRBV3-1	NA	TRBJ1-2	NA	CASSQGPRGTYGYTF	TGTGCCAGCAGCCAAGGCCCCCGTGGAACCTATGGCTACACCTTC
TRBV6-2/TRBV6-3	few	TRBJ2-1	TRBD2	CASSAPGLYNEQFF	TGTGCCAGCAGTGCCCCGGGACTATACAATGAGCAGTTCTTC
TRBV4-2	few	TRBJ2-7	NA	CASSQDDDKTEQYF	TGTGCCAGCAGCCAAGATGATGATAAAACGGAGCAGTACTTC
TRBV30	NA	TRBJ2-3	NA	CAWTPNPRADTQYF	TGTGCCTGGACCCCCAACCCGAGGGCAGATACGCAGTATTTT
TRBV20-1	many	TRBJ2-5	NA	CSAPIASEQETQYF	TGCAGTGCCCCCATCGCAAGCGAACAAGAGACCCAGTACTTC
TRBV6-2/TRBV6-3	few	TRBJ2-7	NA	CASSKGGVYEQYF	TGTGCCAGCAGTAAAGGGGGAGTATACGAGCAGTACTTC
TRBV7-2	NA	TRBJ2-1	TRBD1	CASSLTGGQFF	TGTGCCAGCAGCTTAACAGGGGGGCAGTTCTTC
TRBV20-1	NA	TRBJ2-1	NA	CSASGRWDNEQFF	TGCAGTGCTAGCGGAAGGTGGGACAATGAGCAGTTCTTC
TRBV10-1	few	TRBJ2-1	TRBD2	CASSESTSGGEKQFF	TGCGCCAGCAGTGAGTCGACTAGCGGGGGGGAGAAGCAGTTCTTC
TRBV6-1	once	TRBJ2-5	NA	CASSRLAHQETQYF	TGTGCCAGCAGTCGGCTAGCCCATCAAGAGACCCAGTACTTC
TRBV5-1	few	TRBJ1-6	NA	CASSLAGGRDSPLHF	TGCGCCAGCAGCTTGGCCGGTGGCAGGGATTCACCCCTCCACTTT
TRBV15	NA	TRBJ2-7	NA	CATSRDPRAAGYEQYF	TGTGCCACCAGCAGAGATCCTAGGGCCGCGGGGTACGAGCAGTACTTC
TRBV5-1	NA	TRBJ2-3	TRBD1	CASSLGQVGTDTQYF	TGCGCCAGCAGCCTGGGACAGGTCGGGACAGATACGCAGTATTTT
TRBV10-3	many	TRBJ2-3	NA	CAISERETDTQYF	TGTGCCATCAGTGAGCGGGAGACAGATACGCAGTATTTT
TRBV6-2/TRBV6-3	many	TRBJ2-1	NA	CASSMGRIGQFF	TGTGCCAGCAGTATGGGTCGCATCGGGCAGTTCTTC